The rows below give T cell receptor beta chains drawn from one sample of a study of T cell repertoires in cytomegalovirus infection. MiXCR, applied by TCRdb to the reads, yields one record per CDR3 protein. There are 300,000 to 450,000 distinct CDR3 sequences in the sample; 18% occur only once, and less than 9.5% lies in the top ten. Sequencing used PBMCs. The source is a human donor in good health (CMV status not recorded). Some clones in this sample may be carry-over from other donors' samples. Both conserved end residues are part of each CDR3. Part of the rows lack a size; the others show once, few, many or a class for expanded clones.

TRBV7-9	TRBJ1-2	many	CASSRRALGSGYTF
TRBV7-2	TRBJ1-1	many	CASSPRPGQGNTEAFF
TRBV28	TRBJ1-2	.	CASRGPGQGIYGYTF
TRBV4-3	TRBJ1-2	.	CASSQDEGGDSGYTF
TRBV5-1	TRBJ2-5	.	CASSLGQPPETQYF
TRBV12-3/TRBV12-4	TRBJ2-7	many	CASSLRFTSYEQYF
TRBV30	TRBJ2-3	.	CACTGWTDTQYF
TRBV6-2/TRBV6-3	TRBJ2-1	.	CASSLDGQYSYNEQFF
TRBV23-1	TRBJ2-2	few	CARSLGPTGELFF
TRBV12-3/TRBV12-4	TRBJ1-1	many	CASSSYGTEAFF
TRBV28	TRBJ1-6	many	CAIVTKNSLSWARSPLHF
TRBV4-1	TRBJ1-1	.	CASSPGVLKVGVEAFF
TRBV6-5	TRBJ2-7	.	CASSYSLRAVEQYF
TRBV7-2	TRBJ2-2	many	CASSQRTAVNTGELFF
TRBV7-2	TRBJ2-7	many	CASSRGGGGLVYEQYF
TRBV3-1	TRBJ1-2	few	CASSQWDRGWDGYTF
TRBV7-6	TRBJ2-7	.	CASSHRLAQGASYEQYF
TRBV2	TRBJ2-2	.	CASSGAGPGIGELFF
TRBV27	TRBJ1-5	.	CASSIRSGNQPQHF
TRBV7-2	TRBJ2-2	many	CASSLPTRVWAGELFF
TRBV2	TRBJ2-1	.	CASSYDLRNEQFF
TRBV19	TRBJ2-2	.	CASSIAGPGGTGELFF
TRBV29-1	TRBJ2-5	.	CSVPLGLAEETQYF
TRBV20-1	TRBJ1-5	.	CSARGQTDSNQPQHF
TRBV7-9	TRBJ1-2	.	CASTPAGTFYTF
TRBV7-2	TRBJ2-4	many	CASSVGVWMDKNIQYF
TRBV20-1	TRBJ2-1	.	CSANPGLDYNEQFF
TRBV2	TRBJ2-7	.	CASSEALLGAYEQYF
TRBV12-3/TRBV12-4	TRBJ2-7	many	CASSPRGGTRYEQYF
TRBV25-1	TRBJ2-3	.	CASSSSQGKRGTDTQYF